This T cell receptor (beta chain) was observed in a study of T cells in tuberculosis. The germline CDR1 and CDR2 sequences are GTSNPN and SVGIG (reference sequence). The CDR3 runs 14 residues. J gave up 9 bases and V 0 bases, and 8 bases lay outside the gene matches. Clones were sequenced by immunoSEQ multiplex PCR, and TCRdb holds only the in-frame ones, with some missing. Among some 30,000 clones, about 83% were seen once, and the ten largest hold around 5.5%. Time point: new active TB diagnosis, blood taken before or within 7 days of starting treatment. Tuberculosis was confirmed by positive sputum smear and/or M. tuberculosis culture.

The clonotype originates from an adult with tuberculosis. V gene TRBV30 combines with J gene TRBJ2-5; 9 nucleotides agree with TRBD1. The material was PBMCs, obtained at tuberculosis diagnosis. The CDR3 DNA follows: TGTGCCTGGAGTGTAAAGGGACAGGGAGGGGCCCAGTACTTC. It encodes CAWSVKGQGGAQYF.